A selection of T cell receptor beta chains follows, all from one sample in a study of CD8 T cells in ankylosing spondylitis. TCRdb re-derived calls from the 5' RACE reads in MiXCR, one entry per CDR3 protein. The sample has under 200,000 distinct CDR3 sequences, 10% to 15% seen once. Sequences were obtained from blood, either unsorted or a sorted T cell fraction (not recorded which). These receptors were collected from a female donor with ankylosing spondylitis or in good health (not recorded which). CDR3s include the opening cysteine and the closing phenylalanine or tryptophan. A D gene is named only where the DNA matches it firmly. Clone sizes are given selectively: once, few, many, or a class where the clone is expanded.

length	size	D	V	J	CDR3	DNA
15	many	TRBD1	TRBV5-1	TRBJ2-1	CASSLLQGPSGEQFF	TGCGCCAGCAGCTTGTTACAGGGGCCCAGTGGGGAGCAGTTCTTC
13	-	TRBD2	TRBV20-1	TRBJ2-7	CSAPWAGAHEQYF	TGCAGTGCCCCCTGGGCGGGAGCCCACGAGCAGTACTTC
12	few	-	TRBV7-8	TRBJ2-3	CASSSNTYTQYF	TGTGCCAGCAGCTCCAACACCTATACGCAGTATTTT
13	-	-	TRBV27	TRBJ1-6	CASSSGTSQPLHF	TGTGCCAGCAGTTCAGGGACATCCCAACCCCTCCACTTT
15	many	-	TRBV14	TRBJ2-1	CASSRVEVNYNEQFF	TGTGCCAGCAGCCGTGTGGAGGTTAACTACAATGAGCAGTTCTTC
15	few	-	TRBV9	TRBJ2-5	CASSVGRGSQETQYF	TGTGCCAGCAGCGTAGGTCGGGGCTCCCAAGAGACCCAGTACTTC
16	many	-	TRBV29-1	TRBJ2-4	CSPHTRPGQAKNIQYF	TGCAGCCCTCACACCCGACCCGGCCAGGCCAAAAACATTCAGTACTTC
15	many	-	TRBV4-2	TRBJ1-6	CASSQEGSRESPLHF	TGTGCCAGCAGCCAGGAAGGGTCTAGGGAATCACCCCTCCACTTT
13	-	-	TRBV7-9	TRBJ1-1	CASNLVGDAEAFF	TGTGCCAGCAATCTAGTGGGGGACGCTGAAGCTTTCTTT
14	many	-	TRBV24-1	TRBJ2-4	CATSAPGRGGIQYF	TGTGCCACCAGTGCCCCGGGAAGGGGGGGCATTCAGTACTTC
18	many	-	TRBV5-1	TRBJ2-3	CASSSPEKKYKDIDTQYF	TGCGCCAGCAGCTCCCCGGAGAAGAAATACAAGGACATAGATACGCAGTATTTT
17	many	TRBD1	TRBV7-6	TRBJ2-1	CASSLAPRRQGYNEQFF	TGTGCCAGCAGCTTAGCGCCAAGGAGACAGGGATACAATGAGCAGTTCTTC
16	many	-	TRBV4-3	TRBJ2-1	CASSQTWTLSNNEQFF	TGCGCCAGCAGCCAGACTTGGACCCTATCCAACAATGAGCAGTTCTTC
16	-	TRBD2	TRBV9	TRBJ2-1	CASSVPGLAAYNEQFF	TGTGCCAGCAGCGTTCCGGGACTAGCGGCCTACAATGAGCAGTTCTTC
15	many	-	TRBV6-2/TRBV6-3	TRBJ2-1	CASSYGLELDNEQFF	TGTGCCAGCAGTTACGGGCTAGAGTTGGACAATGAGCAGTTCTTC
13	many	TRBD2	TRBV7-2	TRBJ2-1	CASNPGGLSEQFF	TGTGCCAGCAACCCGGGGGGGTTGAGTGAGCAGTTCTTC
15	many	TRBD1	TRBV27	TRBJ1-5	CASRRQGISNQPQHF	TGTGCCAGCAGGAGACAGGGAATTAGCAATCAGCCCCAGCATTTT
14	many	-	TRBV7-3	TRBJ2-3	CASSLGWSTDTQYF	TGTGCCAGCAGCTTAGGATGGAGCACAGATACGCAGTATTTT
14	-	-	TRBV30	TRBJ1-5	CAWSVGLGDQPQHF	TGTGCCTGGAGTGTAGGTTTAGGAGATCAGCCCCAGCATTTT
16	many	TRBD2	TRBV7-8	TRBJ2-7	CASSSPSGGLAYEQYF	TGTGCCAGCAGCTCTCCCTCGGGAGGACTTGCCTACGAGCAGTACTTC
14	-	-	TRBV19	TRBJ1-1	CAVKGLNSDTEAFF	TGTGCCGTTAAGGGGCTTAACTCGGACACTGAAGCTTTCTTT
12	many	-	TRBV6-5	TRBJ2-7	CASMGPTYEQYF	TGTGCCAGCATGGGACCAACCTACGAGCAGTACTTC
13	-	-	TRBV7-9	TRBJ1-2	CASSSDNFYGYTF	TGTGCCAGCAGCTCGGACAATTTCTATGGCTACACCTTC
13	-	-	TRBV6-1	TRBJ1-1	CASSAVEGRGAFF	TGTGCCAGCAGTGCCGTTGAGGGGCGGGGAGCTTTCTTT
13	many	-	TRBV11-3	TRBJ1-2	CASSLPDGYGYTF	TGTGCCAGCAGCTTGCCGGACGGTTATGGCTACACCTTC
13	many	-	TRBV12-3/TRBV12-4	TRBJ2-5	CASSLSHLETQYF	TGTGCCAGCAGTTTATCGCACTTAGAGACCCAGTACTTC
12	-	-	TRBV7-9	TRBJ1-1	CASSPAGSEAFF	TGTGCCAGCAGCCCAGCGGGCAGCGAAGCTTTCTTT
13	many	-	TRBV20-1	TRBJ2-1	CSAVEGGRGEQFF	TGCAGTGCTGTCGAGGGGGGGCGTGGTGAGCAGTTCTTC
14	few	-	TRBV7-9	TRBJ1-2	CASRPPGPSYGYTF	TGTGCCAGCAGACCACCTGGACCAAGCTATGGCTACACCTTC
16	many	-	TRBV28	TRBJ2-1	CASSLGGGAVYNEQFF	TGTGCCAGCAGTCTGGGGGGGGGCGCTGTCTACAATGAGCAGTTCTTC
14	many	-	TRBV5-1	TRBJ2-2	CASSLTPNTGELFF	TGCGCCAGCAGCCTGACACCTAACACCGGGGAGCTGTTTTTT
16	many	-	TRBV28	TRBJ2-7	CASTPPRGARSYEQYF	TGTGCCAGCACCCCGCCCCGGGGGGCGAGGTCCTACGAGCAGTACTTC
15	-	-	TRBV5-5	TRBJ1-1	CASSPQPEMNTEAFF	TGTGCCAGCAGCCCCCAACCCGAGATGAACACTGAAGCTTTCTTT
16	many	TRBD2	TRBV20-1	TRBJ2-3	CSAGTSGPFGTDTQYF	TGCAGTGCTGGGACTAGCGGGCCTTTTGGGACAGATACGCAGTATTTT